The rows below give T cell receptor beta chains drawn from one sample of a study of cytomegalovirus exposure and HLA in healthy donors. Assay: immunoSEQ multiplex PCR; the TCRdb copy retains only in-frame clones and omits some. The sample holds about 250,000 clones, nearly 95% seen once. Material: PBMCs. The receptors come from a girl between 2 and 10 years old in good health and CMV-seronegative. Each CDR3 is given with its conserved first and last residue. D genes are given only for firm matches. Some rows have no size entry. The others give once, few or many, or a class for an expanded clone.

V	J	size	D	CDR3	DNA
TRBV2	TRBJ2-5	-	-	CASSEASLSAWQETQYF	TGTGCCAGCAGTGAAGCGAGTCTTTCAGCGTGGCAAGAGACCCAGTACTTC
TRBV27	TRBJ2-7	-	TRBD1	CASSSRDRGYEQYF	TGTGCCAGCAGTTCCCGGGACAGGGGATACGAGCAGTACTTC
TRBV4-1	TRBJ1-5	-	TRBD1	CASSLSPGQGRKSNQPQHF	TGCGCCAGCAGCCTCTCGCCGGGACAGGGAAGGAAGAGCAATCAGCCCCAGCATTTT
TRBV7-2	TRBJ1-2	once	TRBD1	CASSPDRANYGYTF	TGTGCCAGCAGCCCAGACAGGGCTAACTATGGCTACACCTTC
TRBV4-2	TRBJ2-3	-	TRBD2	CASSQEAGRSTDTQYF	TGTGCCAGCAGCCAAGAAGCGGGAAGAAGCACAGATACGCAGTATTTT
TRBV7-6	TRBJ2-2	-	-	CASSQTGTGELFF	TGTGCCAGCAGCCAAACAGGGACCGGGGAGCTGTTTTTT
TRBV6-6	TRBJ1-6	-	-	CASSYPSSPLHF	TGTGCCAGCAGTTACCCGAGTTCACCCCTCCACTTT
TRBV5-6	TRBJ1-3	-	-	CASSLVRASSGNTIYF	TGTGCCAGCAGCTTGGTGAGGGCTTCCTCTGGAAACACCATATATTTT
TRBV7-3	TRBJ2-7	-	TRBD2	CASSLNPSGAYEQYF	TGTGCCAGCAGCTTAAACCCTAGCGGGGCCTACGAGCAGTACTTC
TRBV5-1	TRBJ2-1	-	TRBD1	CASSLRQGKDEQFF	TGCGCCAGCAGCTTGAGACAGGGGAAGGATGAGCAGTTCTTC
TRBV5-1	TRBJ1-1	-	TRBD1	CASSLGQGVSTEAFF	TGCGCCAGCAGCTTGGGGCAGGGGGTGAGCACTGAAGCTTTCTTT
TRBV7-8	TRBJ2-5	-	-	CASSLSMRETQYF	TGTGCCAGCAGCCTGTCCATGCGGGAGACCCAGTACTTC
TRBV10-1	TRBJ2-1	-	TRBD2	CASSESMGGSYNEQFF	TGCGCCAGCAGTGAGTCTATGGGGGGGAGCTACAATGAGCAGTTCTTC
TRBV2	TRBJ1-1	-	-	CATPPGGEWWGNTEAFF	TGTGCTACTCCCCCGGGCGGGGAATGGTGGGGGAACACTGAAGCTTTCTTT
TRBV27	TRBJ1-3	-	-	CASSSGGSGNTIYF	TGTGCCAGCAGTTCCGGGGGGTCTGGAAACACCATATATTTT
TRBV18	TRBJ2-7	-	TRBD1	CASSPGTGNEQYF	TGTGCCAGCTCACCAGGGACAGGCAACGAGCAGTACTTC
TRBV20-1	TRBJ1-2	-	-	CSARVLDGYTF	TGCAGTGCTAGGGTACTTGATGGCTACACCTTC
TRBV4-1	TRBJ1-1	-	-	CASSQEAGAKAFF	TGCGCCAGCAGCCAAGAAGCGGGGGCCAAAGCTTTCTTT
TRBV18	TRBJ1-2	-	-	CASSLSDSPSNYGYTF	TGTGCCAGCTCACTATCGGACAGTCCCTCAAACTATGGCTACACCTTC
TRBV2	TRBJ2-7	-	TRBD2	CASSALSSGRYYEQYF	TGTGCCAGCAGTGCTTTATCTAGCGGGAGGTACTACGAGCAGTACTTC
TRBV6-5	TRBJ1-6	-	TRBD1	CASSLKQGNNSPLHF	TGTGCCAGCAGTTTAAAACAGGGGAATAATTCACCCCTCCACTTT
TRBV7-9	TRBJ2-2	-	TRBD1	CASSVQGPEGTGELFF	TGTGCCAGCAGCGTACAGGGGCCCGAGGGAACCGGGGAGCTGTTTTTT
TRBV5-8	TRBJ1-1	-	TRBD1	CASSFFGTANTEAFF	TGTGCCAGCAGCTTTTTTGGGACAGCGAACACTGAAGCTTTCTTT
TRBV10-3	TRBJ1-4	-	-	CAISDSPNEKLFF	TGTGCCATCAGTGACTCCCCTAATGAAAAGCTGTTTTTT
TRBV27	TRBJ2-3	-	TRBD1	CASRRQGGTDTQYF	TGTGCCAGCCGTAGACAGGGAGGCACAGATACGCAGTATTTT
TRBV5-5	TRBJ1-6	-	TRBD1	CASSPPGQEFWISPLHF	TGTGCCAGCAGCCCGCCGGGACAGGAGTTTTGGATTTCACCCCTCCACTTT
TRBV5-6	TRBJ2-2	-	-	CASSLAGGGELFF	TGTGCCAGCAGCTTGGCCGGGGGAGGGGAGCTGTTTTTT
TRBV5-4	TRBJ2-7	-	TRBD1	CASSWDRSYEQYF	TGTGCCAGCAGCTGGGACAGGTCCTACGAGCAGTACTTC
TRBV11-2	TRBJ2-3	-	TRBD1	CASSLGGTGTDTQYF	TGTGCCAGCAGCTTAGGGGGGACAGGCACAGATACGCAGTATTTT
TRBV7-9	TRBJ1-1	-	-	CSSSFPIGGHEVNTEAFF	TGTTCCAGCAGCTTCCCAATCGGGGGGCATGAGGTGAACACTGAAGCTTTCTTT